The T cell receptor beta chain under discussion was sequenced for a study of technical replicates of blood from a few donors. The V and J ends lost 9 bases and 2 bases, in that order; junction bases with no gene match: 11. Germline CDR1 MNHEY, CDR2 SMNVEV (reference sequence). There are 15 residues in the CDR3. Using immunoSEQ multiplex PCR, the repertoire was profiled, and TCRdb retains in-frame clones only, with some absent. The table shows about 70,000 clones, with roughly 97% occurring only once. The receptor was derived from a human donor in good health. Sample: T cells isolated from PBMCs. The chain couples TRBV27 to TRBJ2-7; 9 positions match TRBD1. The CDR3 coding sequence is TGTGCCAGTTCCATCACCGGGACAGGGACCTACGAGCAGTACTTC. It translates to CASSITGTGTYEQYF.